These 25 T cell receptor beta chains originate from one sample sequenced in a study of T cells in Graves' hyperthyroidism and ophthalmopathy. Amplification of TCR beta CDR3 regions used RNA as the template. TCR CDR3 regions were first amplified by RT-PCR with HTBI primers. TCRdb fed the multiplex PCR reads into MiXCR, producing one record per CDR3 protein. The table shows hundreds of thousands of distinct CDR3 sequences, with 17% occurring only once. What was sequenced was blood. The receptor set was obtained from a woman aged 18-35 years with Graves' ophthalmopathy.

This clonotype was detected ten times or more. This chain joins TRBV28 and TRBJ2-4; 8 bases match TRBD1. This CDR3 is 15 amino acids long. V gave up 8 bases and J gave up 4 bases; unmatched junction bases: 10. Germline V CDR1 and CDR2: MDHEN, SYDVKM. Here the CDR3 reads CASQDRAVLKNIQYF. In DNA, the CDR3 is TGTGCCAGCCAGGACAGGGCCGTCCTTAAAAACATTCAGTACTTC. The complete variable domain, with remaining parts taken from reference TRBV28 and TRBJ2-4, reads DVKVTQSSRYLVKRTGEKVFLECVQDMDHENMFWYRQDPGLGLRLIYFSYDVKMKEKGDIPEGYSVSREKKERFSLILESASTNQTSMYLCASQDRAVLKNIQYFGAGTRLSVL.

This clonotype was counted between two and nine times. The chain has TRBV6-1 and TRBJ2-6, with a tentative D call TRBD1 (6 bases). V dropped 5 bases and J dropped 9 bases, with 14 bases sitting between them. CDR1 is MNHNS, CDR2 SASEGT, per germline. The CDR3 runs to 14 residues. DNA of the CDR3: TGTGCCAGCAGTTGGGGGCCACCGGGCAACGTCCTGACTTTC. It yields the protein CASSWGPPGNVLTF.

This chain connects TRBV9 to TRBJ2-1; TRBD2 aligns across 11 bases. The V gene end was trimmed by 2 bases and the J gene end by 5 bases; junction bases not matched to a gene: 3. The CDR3 has 15 amino acids. CDR1 and CDR2 (germline): SGDLS, YYNGEE. The CDR3 DNA sequence: TGTGCCAGCAGCGTTAGCGGGGGGGCCGACAATGAGCAGTTCTTC. It specifies CASSVSGGADNEQFF.

This clonotype was seen a handful of times. The chain joins TRBV6-1 to TRBJ2-3; a weak D match, TRBD2 (5 bases). This CDR3 is built from 16 residues. V was trimmed by 10 bases and J by 5 bases, leaving 25 bases between them. Germline V lookup: CDR1 MNHNS, CDR2 SASEGT. CDR3 loop: CAIRPRAPWEIDTQYF. CDR3 sequence (DNA): TGTGCCATCAGACCACGGGCCCCCTGGGAGATAGATACGCAGTATTTT.

V usage is TRBV6-1 and J usage is TRBJ1-1; D gene unclear. V shed 7 bases and J shed 0 bases, with 9 bases lying between them. Germline values: CDR1 MNHNS, CDR2 SASEGT. The CDR3 runs 13 residues. CDR3 sequence: CASNRDMNTEAFF. The CDR3 DNA reads as TGTGCCAGCAATAGGGATATGAACACTGAAGCTTTCTTT.

In its sample, this clonotype was seen many times. The V and J genes are TRBV27 and TRBJ1-2; 7 positions agree with TRBD1. Germline V gene lookup returns CDR1 MNHEY and CDR2 SMNVEV (reference sequence). CDR3 length: 13 amino acids. V shed 3 bases and J 6 bases; nucleotides not matched to a gene: 4. The CDR3 spells CASSFTGVDGYTF. DNA of the CDR3: TGTGCCAGCAGTTTCACAGGGGTGGATGGCTACACCTTC.

The sample holds many counts of this clonotype. The rearrangement uses TRBV6-1 and TRBJ1-2; 8 bases fit TRBD1. The germline gives CDR1 MNHNS, CDR2 SASEGT. The V segment lost 6 bases and the J segment 7 bases; nucleotides outside the gene matches: 4. The CDR3 length is 12 residues. The CDR3 DNA reads as TGTGCCAGCAGCACGACAGGGGTTGGCTACACCTTC. Protein product: CASSTTGVGYTF.

The V and J genes are TRBV7-6 and TRBJ2-1, with D possibly matching TRBD2 (6 bases). The germline gives CDR1 SGHVS, CDR2 FNYEAQ. Trimming removed 5 bases at V and 15 bases at J, with 17 bases between. CDR3 length equals 12 residues. This chain's CDR3 is CASSPDGSARFF. The DNA for the CDR3 is TGTGCCAGCAGCCCCGACGGGAGCGCTCGGTTCTTC.

This clonotype was picked up many times. This chain uses TRBV7-2 with TRBJ1-2, with D hard to call. This CDR3 is built from 11 residues. The germline V gene encodes CDR1 SGHTA and CDR2 FQGNSA. V shed 5 bases and J shed 2 bases, with 3 bases lying between them. The CDR3 DNA follows: TGTGCCAGCAGCCAGAACTATGGCTACACCTTC. This translates into CASSQNYGYTF.

This clonotype was counted between two and nine times. This chain uses TRBV29-1 with TRBJ2-1, with D maybe TRBD2 (6 bases). With 1 base removed from V and 10 bases from J, the gap between germline ends came to 11 bases. Germline V CDR1 and CDR2: SQVTM, ANQGSEA. The CDR3 sequence is 12 residues long. CDR3 coding DNA: TGCAGCGTTGAAGTCTACGGGGGAGAGCAGTTCTTC. It translates to CSVEVYGGEQFF.

A few counts support this clonotype. The V and J genes are TRBV6-1 and TRBJ1-5; D is perhaps TRBD1 (5 bases). Germline assignment: CDR1 MNHNS and CDR2 SASEGT. Trimming stripped 10 bases from V and 6 bases from J, with 16 bases between. This CDR3 has 13 residues. DNA for the CDR3: TGTGCCACGGGGGACGTTCGGAGTCAGCCCCAGCATTTT. Translated, it gives CATGDVRSQPQHF.

This clonotype was seen a handful of times. V gene TRBV19 combines with J gene TRBJ1-1, with D perhaps TRBD1 (6 bases). CDR3 length equals 12 residues. Germline CDR1 LNHDA, CDR2 SQIVND (reference sequence). Trimming shortened V by 8 bases and J by 4 bases, and 11 bases separated the two germline ends. The CDR3 here is CASGGQPTEAFF. CDR3 coding DNA: TGTGCCAGTGGAGGACAGCCCACTGAAGCTTTCTTT.

The chain joins TRBV10-3 to TRBJ1-5; 11 bases align to TRBD1. With 3 bases clipped from V and 0 bases from J, the junction kept 7 bases outside the gene matches. Per the germline V gene, CDR1 is ENHRY and CDR2 is SYGVKD. This CDR3 comprises 18 residues. CDR3 region: CAISDPGQGGYSNQPQHF. CDR3 coding DNA: TGTGCCATCAGTGATCCGGGACAGGGGGGTTATAGCAATCAGCCCCAGCATTTT.

Comment on this clonotype: A read error may explain this, as a much larger clone is one base away. This likely comes from a read error, as the CDR3 has no conserved phenylalanine or tryptophan at its end. V and J are TRBV28 and TRBJ2-5; tentative D call: TRBD2 (7 bases). Germline V lookup: CDR1 MDHEN, CDR2 SYDVKM. V dropped 7 bases and J dropped 0 bases, with 15 bases sitting between them. CDR3 length: 15 amino acids. The CDR3 loop is CASKQGGGNQETQYL. The CDR3 DNA is TGTGCCAGCAAACAAGGGGGGGGGAACCAAGAGACCCAGTACCTC.

This clonotype has a handful of counts. The genes are TRBV5-1 and TRBJ2-7, with 8 bases matching TRBD1. The CDR3 extends over 14 amino acids. From germline, CDR1 is SGHRS and CDR2 YFSETQ. J was trimmed by 3 bases and V by 4 bases; bases with no gene match: 6. The CDR3 here is CASSTRDRNYEQYF. CDR3 nucleotides: TGCGCCAGCAGCACCCGGGACAGGAACTACGAGCAGTACTTC.

This clonotype was counted between two and nine times. The chain links TRBV29-1 to TRBJ2-3; 12 nucleotides line up with TRBD2. Germline lookup yields CDR1 SQVTM and CDR2 ANQGSEA. The trim removed 6 bases at V and 4 bases at J, leaving 5 bases unmatched. The CDR3 totals 14 residues. The CDR3 DNA reads as TGCAGCGTCTCTAGCGGGAGGGCCTCAGATACGCAGTATTTT. Its translation: CSVSSGRASDTQYF.

Ten or more counts support this clonotype. This chain connects TRBV6-4 to TRBJ1-1, with 7 bases matching TRBD1. Unmatched junction bases numbered 5, after V lost 5 bases and J lost 5 bases. The CDR3 loop spans 13 amino acids. Germline CDR1 reads MRHNA; CDR2 reads SNTAGT. CDR3 sequence: CASSTGESTEAFF. CDR3 coding DNA: TGTGCCAGCAGTACAGGGGAATCAACTGAAGCTTTCTTT.

This clonotype was recorded many times. This chain's CDR3 is CASSLSQGLGKLFF. CDR3 nucleotides: TGTGCCAGCAGCTTATCACAGGGCCTCGGAAAACTGTTTTTT. The J gene is TRBJ1-4, the V gene TRBV7-2, with a possible D match to TRBD1 (6 bases). This CDR3 contains 14 residues. Germline V lookup: CDR1 SGHTA, CDR2 FQGNSA. The V and J ends lost 2 bases and 10 bases respectively, with 14 bases between them.

At least ten counts were recorded for this clonotype. The chain employs TRBV3-1 and TRBJ2-7, with D possibly TRBD1 on 6 matching bases. V lost 3 bases and J 3 bases, leaving 12 bases between the germline ends. Germline assignment: CDR1 LGHDT and CDR2 YNNKEL (reference sequence). The CDR3 contains 14 residues. The CDR3 DNA reads as TGTGCCAGCAGCCAGGACAGCCTTATCTACGAGCAGTACTTC. Translating gives CASSQDSLIYEQYF.

This clonotype was recorded many times. The chain uses TRBV28 and TRBJ1-1; D might be TRBD1 (6 bases). Looked up from germline, CDR1 is MDHEN and CDR2 is SYDVKM. This CDR3 has 13 amino acids. Deletions cut 2 bases from V and 5 bases from J, with 9 bases between. For the CDR3, the DNA is TGTGCCAGCAGTTTACAGGGGAGGACTGAAGCTTTCTTT. Translating it yields CASSLQGRTEAFF.

This clonotype was observed at least ten times. The J gene is TRBJ2-1, the V gene TRBV7-8; 8 positions match TRBD2. Per the germline V gene, CDR1 is SGHVS and CDR2 is FQNEAQ. This CDR3 spans 18 amino acids. With V trimmed by 5 bases and J by 0 bases, 12 bases remained unmatched. The CDR3 region is CASSQSRLASSSYNEQFF. The CDR3 DNA reads TGTGCCAGCAGCCAGAGCAGACTAGCGAGTAGCTCCTACAATGAGCAGTTCTTC.

Worth noting for this clonotype: Germline and junction disagree at one end, which may indicate a read error. The J gene is TRBJ1-1, the V gene TRBV3-1; maybe TRBD1 (5 bases). CDR1 is LGHDT, CDR2 YNNKEL, per germline (reference sequence). The CDR3 spans 15 residues. CDR3 in DNA: TGCGCCAGCAGCCAAGCTGAGGGGTTGAACACTGAAGCTTTCTTT. Its translation: CASSQAEGLNTEAFF.

This clonotype was counted a few times. The CDR3 DNA reads as TGTGCCAGCAGTTTCGTGGGTCTAAACTCCTACGAGCAGTACTTC. This gives the protein CASSFVGLNSYEQYF. V is TRBV12-3 or TRBV12-4 and J is TRBJ2-7; no firm D call. With 3 bases removed from V and 0 bases from J, the gap between germline ends came to 12 bases. The CDR3 extends over 15 amino acids.

This clonotype has ten or more counts. The rearrangement joins TRBV12-3 or TRBV12-4 to TRBJ1-2, with D perhaps TRBD1 (6 bases). The CDR3 extends over 12 amino acids. V lost 5 bases to trimming and J lost 5 bases, with 9 bases between them. CDR3 DNA: TGTGCCAGCAGTACAACAGGGTATGGCTACACCTTC. Amino acid sequence: CASSTTGYGYTF.

This clonotype was counted a single time. The chain combines TRBV7-3 with TRBJ1-1, with a tentative D call TRBD1 (5 bases). V lost 2 bases to trimming and J lost 3 bases, with 13 bases between them. The CDR3 totals 15 residues. Germline assignment: CDR1 SGHTA and CDR2 FQGTGA. CDR3 in DNA: TGTGCCAGCAGCTTACTGGGAAAGGGGTACACTGAAGCTTTCTTT. Amino acid sequence: CASSLLGKGYTEAFF.